This T cell receptor (beta chain) is from a study of blood T cell repertoires in COVID-19. How the authors handled the data: Reference gene primer amplification gave estimated nucleated cell counts. Here immunoSEQ multiplex PCR was the method, and the copy in TCRdb shows in-frame clones only, minus some. D and trimming come from the DNA, and the V and J calls and clone size come from that table. Of 210,000 or so clones listed, 65% to 90% are singletons. Seattle cases were enrolled at active infection and followed longitudinally. Germline V gives CDR1 LGHDT, CDR2 YNNKEL (reference sequence). Trimming shortened V by 4 bases and J by 0 bases, and 10 bases separated the two germline ends. The CDR3 consists of 14 residues.

This chain connects TRBV3-1 (or the pseudogene TRBV3-2) to TRBJ2-7, with D maybe TRBD2 (6 bases). What was sequenced was peripheral blood. The sequence was obtained from a middle-aged man with COVID-19, enrolled during active disease. The CDR3 reads CASSPERASYEQYF. CDR3 sequence (DNA): TGTGCCAGCAGCCCCGAGCGGGCCTCCTACGAGCAGTACTTC.